The 29 T cell receptor beta chains below were found in one sample sequenced in a study of early T cells in non-severe SARS-CoV-2 infection. TCRdb used MiXCR to reprocess the 5' RACE reads, holding one entry per CDR3 protein. The sample records under 85,000 distinct CDR3 sequences, approximately 9.5% being singletons. Sequenced: whole blood. The receptors shown here come from an adult who was a healthcare worker with PCR-confirmed SARS-CoV-2 infection or an uninfected control (not recorded which).

This clonotype showed up many times. This chain uses TRBV20-1 with TRBJ2-7, with 10 bases identical to TRBD2. The V gene end was trimmed by 7 bases and the J gene end by 4 bases; junction bases not matched to a gene: 7. The CDR3 spans 13 residues. Germline loops: CDR1 DFQATT, CDR2 SNEGSKA (reference sequence). CDR3 DNA sequence: TGCAGTGGTACCGGGACTAGCGCTTACGAGCAGTACTTC. Amino acids: CSGTGTSAYEQYF.

This clonotype showed up just a few times. The V and J genes are TRBV7-9 and TRBJ2-5, with 10 nucleotides matching TRBD1. This CDR3 spans 16 amino acids. With V trimmed by 3 bases and J by 5 bases, 9 bases remained unmatched. Germline lookup yields CDR1 SEHNR and CDR2 FQNEAQ (reference sequence). CDR3 sequence: CASSFARQGARETQYF. The CDR3 nucleotides are TGTGCCAGCAGCTTCGCTCGACAGGGGGCGCGGGAGACCCAGTACTTC.

In its sample, this clonotype was seen a few times. This rearrangement joins TRBV4-2 to TRBJ1-2, with D unresolved. The germline V and J ends were trimmed by 1 base and 4 bases, with 10 bases remaining between them. There are 14 residues in the CDR3. Germline-derived CDR1 and CDR2 are LGHNA and YNFKEQ. The CDR3 nucleotides are TGTGCCAGCAGCCAAGTTACGGCAGGCTATGGCTACACCTTC. Protein: CASSQVTAGYGYTF.

The sample holds a few counts of this clonotype. The chain couples TRBV7-9 to TRBJ2-3, with D perhaps being TRBD1 or TRBD2 (5 bases each). Germline loops: CDR1 SEHNR, CDR2 FQNEAQ (reference sequence). Trimming pared 3 bases from V and 2 bases from J, leaving 15 bases between. The CDR3 has 16 residues. This CDR3 is CASSFPRDGPTDTQYF. The CDR3 DNA reads as TGTGCCAGCAGCTTCCCCCGGGACGGACCCACAGATACGCAGTATTTT.

This clonotype was counted ten times or more. The rearrangement uses TRBV20-1 and TRBJ2-7, with D hard to call. The CDR3 is 12 amino acids. Germline V CDR1 and CDR2: DFQATT, SNEGSKA (reference sequence). Between the trimmed V and J ends, which lost 4 bases and 3 bases, there was a span of 10 bases. The CDR3 region is CSATKGFYEQYF. The CDR3 nucleotides are TGCAGTGCTACGAAGGGTTTCTACGAGCAGTACTTC.

This clonotype was recorded at least ten times. The chain uses TRBV14 and TRBJ2-1; unclear D gene. The V gene's germline CDR1 is SGHDN and CDR2 FVKESK. The CDR3 consists of 14 residues. Trimming shortened V by 2 bases and J by 3 bases, and 8 bases separated the two germline ends. The CDR3: CASSQKGFYNEQFF. The CDR3 DNA is TGTGCCAGCAGCCAAAAAGGGTTCTACAATGAGCAGTTCTTC.

This clonotype was counted at least ten times. V and J are TRBV20-1 and TRBJ1-1; D gene uncertain. Trimming stripped 3 bases from V and 4 bases from J, with 12 bases between. The CDR3 runs 13 residues. Germline lookup yields CDR1 DFQATT and CDR2 SNEGSKA (reference sequence). The CDR3 here is CSASGYQVTEAFF. CDR3 DNA: TGCAGTGCTAGCGGATACCAAGTCACTGAAGCTTTCTTT.

At least ten counts were recorded for this clonotype. The chain uses TRBV29-1 and TRBJ1-1; D may be TRBD1 (5 bases). Trimming took 0 bases from V and 7 from J, leaving 18 bases between them. Looked up from germline, CDR1 is SQVTM and CDR2 is ANQGSEA. The CDR3 runs 15 residues. This CDR3 reads CSVEEPGHTVHEAFF. The CDR3 bases are TGCAGCGTTGAAGAACCCGGACACACGGTTCATGAAGCTTTCTTT.

This clonotype was recorded a few times. The chain couples TRBV12-5 to TRBJ2-1, with TRBD1 identical over 9 bases. Germline-derived CDR1 and CDR2 are LGHNT and FRNRAP. Germline trimming cut 6 bases from V and 5 bases from J; bases unmatched to any gene: 2. CDR3 length: 13 residues. DNA of the CDR3: TGTGCTAGTGGCTGGACAGGGGACAATGAGCAGTTCTTC. Protein sequence: CASGWTGDNEQFF.

This clonotype was counted many times. The chain employs TRBV11-2 and TRBJ2-1; D not certain. Germline CDR1 is SGHAT and CDR2 is FQNNGV. The CDR3 contains 17 residues. Trimming cost V 2 bases and J 0 bases, with 14 bases left between them. This chain's CDR3 is CASSLIGVLSSYNEQFF. Here the CDR3 DNA reads TGTGCCAGCAGCTTAATCGGAGTGCTTAGCTCCTACAATGAGCAGTTCTTC.

A few counts support this clonotype. The chain uses TRBV6-2 or TRBV6-3 and TRBJ2-1; D might be TRBD1 (5 bases). V gave up 4 bases and J gave up 5 bases, with 9 bases separating them. The V gene's germline CDR1 is MNHEY and CDR2 SVGEGT. This CDR3 spans 13 amino acids. CDR3 DNA: TGTGCCAGCAGTTCACGCAGGGACAATGAGCAGTTCTTC. It is translated as CASSSRRDNEQFF.

This clonotype was detected ten times or more. In DNA form, the CDR3 reads TGCGCCAGCAGCTTGGGGACAGGGAGGCCAGATACGCAGTATTTT. Protein: CASSLGTGRPDTQYF. This chain connects TRBV5-1 to TRBJ2-3, with 8 bases fitting TRBD1. Germline CDR1 is SGHRS and CDR2 is YFSETQ. Trimming cost V 0 bases and J 4 bases; bases outside gene matches: 4. This CDR3 comprises 15 residues.

In its sample, this clonotype was seen a few times. This chain uses TRBV30 with TRBJ2-7; D is uncertain. Germline V lookup: CDR1 GTSNPN, CDR2 SVGIG (reference sequence). Deletions cut 1 base from V and 8 bases from J, with 12 bases between. This CDR3 contains 12 residues. The CDR3 bases are TGTGCCTGGAGTGGCCTCGGGTTGAAGCAGTACTTC. Amino acids: CAWSGLGLKQYF.

This clonotype has at least ten counts. The rearrangement uses TRBV2 and TRBJ1-1; the D is unclear. V lost 7 bases and J 6 bases, leaving 12 bases between the germline ends. Germline lookup yields CDR1 SNHLY and CDR2 FYNNEI. The CDR3 contains 12 residues. The CDR3 sequence: CASTTYGAEAFF. The CDR3 bases are TGTGCCAGCACCACGTACGGGGCTGAAGCTTTCTTT.

This clonotype came up a few times. This sequence joins TRBV11-3 and TRBJ2-2, with 8 bases identical to TRBD1. V dropped 4 bases and J dropped 8; count of bases not matched to a gene: 3. The germline gives CDR1 SGHNT, CDR2 YENEEA. This CDR3 has 13 amino acids. Here the CDR3 DNA reads TGTGCCAGCAGCTCGGACAGGGTGGGGGAGCTGTTTTTT. It translates to CASSSDRVGELFF.

This clonotype was seen at least ten times. The rearrangement uses TRBV6-2 or TRBV6-3 and TRBJ2-3, with D hard to call. The V gene's germline CDR1 is MNHEY and CDR2 SVGEGT. The CDR3 runs to 14 residues. V lost 3 bases to trimming and J lost 2 bases, with 9 bases between them. CDR3 sequence (DNA): TGTGCCAGCAGTTATAGAAGGTACACAGATACGCAGTATTTT. Protein: CASSYRRYTDTQYF.

This clonotype has at least ten counts. The V and J genes are TRBV10-3 and TRBJ2-1; D is unresolved. V lost 1 base to trimming and J lost 7 bases, with 11 bases between them. In germline, CDR1 is ENHRY, CDR2 SYGVKD. CDR3 size: 14 residues. CDR3 in DNA: TGTGCCATCAGTGAGTTCATGGGCCCTAATGAGCAGTTCTTC. This encodes CAISEFMGPNEQFF.

This clonotype was recorded at least ten times. This chain uses TRBV27 with TRBJ2-4, with D perhaps TRBD1 (6 bases). Germline assignment: CDR1 MNHEY and CDR2 SMNVEV (reference sequence). The CDR3 totals 15 residues. V was shortened by 4 bases and J by 7 bases, with 17 bases between the two germline ends. DNA of the CDR3: TGTGCCAGCAGTTCTTTACAGGGAAGTGGGAACATTCAGTACTTC. Its protein is CASSSLQGSGNIQYF.

This clonotype was detected a few times. The rearrangement joins TRBV6-2 or TRBV6-3 to TRBJ2-1; D could derive from TRBD1 or TRBD2 (5 bases each). Trimming took off 6 bases at V and 8 bases at J, with 14 bases between the two ends. Germline CDR1 reads MNHEY; CDR2 reads SVGEGT. This CDR3 comprises 13 residues. In DNA form, the CDR3 reads TGTGCCAGCAGGGGGGATAATAGAGATGAGCAGTTCTTC. This codes for CASRGDNRDEQFF.

This clonotype was seen at least ten times. The CDR3: CASSLGPRGDTQYF. The CDR3 DNA reads TGTGCCAGCAGCTTAGGGCCTAGGGGGGATACGCAGTATTTT. The chain joins TRBV7-2 to TRBJ2-3, with D possibly matching TRBD1 (6 bases). Trimming stripped 1 base from V and 6 bases from J, with 11 bases between. CDR1 is SGHTA, CDR2 FQGNSA, per germline. This CDR3 is built from 14 residues. The full variable domain, its missing parts supplied by reference TRBV7-2 and TRBJ2-3, is GAGVSQSPSNKVTEKGKDVELRCDPISGHTALYWYRQSLGQGLEFLIYFQGNSAPDKSGLPSDRFSAERTGGSVSTLTIQRTQQEDSAVYLCASSLGPRGDTQYFGPGTRLTVL.

As to this clonotype: A read error may be the cause here, since a much bigger clone is one base away. V gene TRBV15 combines with J gene TRBJ2-7, with D possibly TRBD2 on 5 matching bases. The CDR3 runs to 15 residues. Germline CDR1 is LNHNV and CDR2 is YYDKDF (reference sequence). CDR3 protein: CATSRDGGLSYEQCF. CDR3 sequence (DNA): TGTGCCACCAGCAGAGATGGAGGCCTCTCCTACGAGCAGTGCTTC.

This clonotype has ten or more counts. DNA for the CDR3: TGCGCCAGCAGCTTCGATCGGGGGCAGACCAAATACAATGAGCAGTTCTTC. The encoded protein is CASSFDRGQTKYNEQFF. This sequence joins TRBV5-1 and TRBJ2-1; D is perhaps TRBD1 or TRBD2 (6 bases each). The CDR3 has 17 amino acids. Trimming pared 2 bases from V and 4 bases from J, leaving 19 bases between. Germline values: CDR1 SGHRS, CDR2 YFSETQ.

This chain connects TRBV27 to TRBJ1-6; the match to TRBD1 covers 8 bases. The CDR3 contains 13 residues. V gave up 5 bases and J gave up 8 bases; unmatched junction bases: 2. Germline loops: CDR1 MNHEY, CDR2 SMNVEV (reference sequence). The DNA of the CDR3 is TGTGCCAGCAGTGGACAGGGAGATTCACCCCTCCACTTT. Protein: CASSGQGDSPLHF.

Note on this clonotype: A much larger clone is a single base away; this may be a read error. V is TRBV6-5 and J is TRBJ2-7; no clear D gene. CDR1 MNHEY and CDR2 SVGAGI come from the germline V gene. This CDR3 is built from 11 residues. As DNA, the CDR3 is TGTACCAGCAGTGGCCTATACGAGCAGTACTTC. This sequence encodes CTSSGLYEQYF.

The table lists this clonotype with many counts. This chain links TRBV7-2 with TRBJ2-7; D is uncertain. The germline V gene encodes CDR1 SGHTA and CDR2 FQGNSA. The CDR3 is 11 residues long. V shed 2 bases and J shed 3 bases, with 2 bases lying between them. The CDR3 loop is CASSLYYEQYF. In DNA, the CDR3 is TGTGCCAGCAGCTTATACTACGAGCAGTACTTC.

This clonotype has more than one count but fewer than ten. The chain combines TRBV5-5 with TRBJ2-3, with D hard to call. The CDR3 spans 15 residues. Trimming took 0 bases from V and 6 from J, leaving 14 bases between them. Germline V gene data show CDR1 as SGHKS and CDR2 as YYEKEE (reference sequence). The CDR3 DNA sequence: TGTGCCAGCAGCTTGGGGTGGGCAGTCATGGATACGCAGTATTTT. Its protein product is CASSLGWAVMDTQYF.

Many counts were recorded for this clonotype. The chain uses TRBV6-5 and TRBJ1-5; 8 positions match TRBD1. Germline CDR1 is MNHEY and CDR2 is SVGAGI. The CDR3 has 13 residues. V was pared by 6 bases and J by 5 bases, with 3 bases of the junction left unmatched. CDR3: CASSLTGDQPQHF. In nucleotides, the CDR3 is TGTGCCAGCAGCCTGACAGGGGATCAGCCCCAGCATTTT.

The chain links TRBV5-4 to TRBJ2-1; 10 bases are shared with TRBD2. Per the germline V gene, CDR1 is SGHNT and CDR2 is YYREEE (reference sequence). The ends lost 0 bases at V and 1 base at J; junction bases unmatched: 4. This CDR3 is built from 17 residues. The CDR3 reads CASSLEGTSVSYNEQFF. The DNA of the CDR3 is TGTGCCAGCAGCTTGGAGGGGACTAGCGTATCCTACAATGAGCAGTTCTTC.

Ten or more counts support this clonotype. The chain uses TRBV29-1 and TRBJ2-3; 9 nucleotides agree with TRBD1. Germline CDR1 and CDR2: SQVTM and ANQGSEA. V dropped 3 bases and J dropped 4; count of bases not matched to a gene: 8. The CDR3 covers 15 residues. Written as DNA, the CDR3 is TGCAGCGTTGATGGGGACAGGGCAAGGTCAGATACGCAGTATTTT. As protein: CSVDGDRARSDTQYF.